A selection of T cell receptor beta chains follows, all from one sample in a study of long-term antiretroviral therapy in people with HIV. Profiled with immunoSEQ multiplex PCR; TCRdb holds only in-frame clones, not every one. The repertoire consists of 35,000 to 45,000 clones, with 86% occurring once and the leading ten covering approximately 4.1%. The sequencing here drew on unsorted PBMCs, taken just before starting antiretroviral therapy. Every receptor here comes from a woman under 30 with HIV. The CDR3 runs from the conserved cysteine through the conserved F or W. D genes are given only for firm matches. Clone sizes are given selectively: once, few, many, or a class where the clone is expanded.

cdr3_aa: CASSLTAGQGAGELFF
cdr3_nt: TGTGCCAGCAGCCTAACCGCGGGACAAGGGGCCGGGGAGCTGTTTTTT
clone_size: -
v_call: TRBV7-9
d_call: -
cdr3_length: 16
j_call: TRBJ2-2

cdr3_aa: CASSVATGYEQYF
cdr3_nt: TGTGCCAGCAGCGTAGCTACAGGGTACGAGCAGTACTTC
clone_size: -
v_call: TRBV9
d_call: -
cdr3_length: 13
j_call: TRBJ2-7

cdr3_aa: CASSVDRGADTQYF
cdr3_nt: TGTGCCAGCAGTGTCGACCGGGGGGCAGATACGCAGTATTTT
clone_size: -
v_call: TRBV6-4
d_call: TRBD2
cdr3_length: 14
j_call: TRBJ2-3

cdr3_aa: CASSLAHTDPSGANVLTF
cdr3_nt: TGTGCCAGCAGCTTAGCCCATACTGATCCTTCTGGGGCCAACGTCCTGACTTTC
clone_size: -
v_call: TRBV7-6
d_call: -
cdr3_length: 18
j_call: TRBJ2-6

cdr3_aa: CASSQDILLDTQYF
cdr3_nt: TGTGCCAGCAGCCAAGATATCCTTCTCGATACGCAGTATTTT
clone_size: -
v_call: TRBV14
d_call: -
cdr3_length: 14
j_call: TRBJ2-3

cdr3_aa: CASSIGFGGAEAFF
cdr3_nt: TGTGCCAGTAGTATAGGCTTCGGTGGCGCTGAAGCTTTCTTT
clone_size: -
v_call: TRBV19
d_call: -
cdr3_length: 14
j_call: TRBJ1-1

cdr3_aa: CASSTSGYEQYF
cdr3_nt: -
clone_size: few
v_call: TRBV19
d_call: -
cdr3_length: 12
j_call: TRBJ2-7

cdr3_aa: CASRAGLGTYEQYF
cdr3_nt: TGTGCCAGTAGAGCGGGACTGGGGACCTACGAGCAGTACTTC
clone_size: -
v_call: TRBV19
d_call: TRBD2
cdr3_length: 14
j_call: TRBJ2-7

cdr3_aa: CASSGRSGLADTRTDTQYF
cdr3_nt: TGTGCCAGCAGCGGACGCTCCGGACTAGCTGACACCCGCACAGATACGCAGTATTTT
clone_size: -
v_call: TRBV9
d_call: TRBD2
cdr3_length: 19
j_call: TRBJ2-3

cdr3_aa: CASSSPSGVTQYF
cdr3_nt: TGTGCCAGCAGCTCACCTTCGGGGGTTACGCAGTATTTT
clone_size: -
v_call: TRBV5-6
d_call: -
cdr3_length: 13
j_call: TRBJ2-3

cdr3_aa: CASFRRDRGLIEQYF
cdr3_nt: TGTGCCAGCTTTCGAAGGGACCGGGGGTTGATCGAGCAGTACTTC
clone_size: -
v_call: TRBV2
d_call: -
cdr3_length: 15
j_call: TRBJ2-7

cdr3_aa: CASSRGGGGANVLTF
cdr3_nt: TGTGCCAGCAGTCGCGGCGGCGGTGGGGCCAACGTCCTGACTTTC
clone_size: -
v_call: TRBV5-6
d_call: -
cdr3_length: 15
j_call: TRBJ2-6

cdr3_aa: CASSFGTSGSHYNEQFF
cdr3_nt: TGTGCCAGCAGTTTCGGGACTAGCGGGAGCCATTACAATGAGCAGTTCTTC
clone_size: -
v_call: TRBV27
d_call: TRBD2
cdr3_length: 17
j_call: TRBJ2-1

cdr3_aa: CASSTWGGDIETQYF
cdr3_nt: TGTGCCAGCAGCACCTGGGGAGGGGACATAGAGACCCAGTACTTC
clone_size: -
v_call: TRBV5-6
d_call: -
cdr3_length: 15
j_call: TRBJ2-5

cdr3_aa: CASSNELAGGPNLYEQYF
cdr3_nt: TGTGCCAGCAGTAACGAGCTAGCGGGAGGGCCTAACCTTTACGAGCAGTACTTC
clone_size: -
v_call: TRBV7-2
d_call: TRBD2
cdr3_length: 18
j_call: TRBJ2-7

cdr3_aa: CASTGVEGFTYGYTF
cdr3_nt: TGTGCCAGTACAGGGGTCGAGGGATTTACCTATGGCTACACCTTC
clone_size: -
v_call: TRBV6-1
d_call: TRBD1
cdr3_length: 15
j_call: TRBJ1-2

cdr3_aa: CASSPSDGRSSYNEQFF
cdr3_nt: TGTGCCAGCAGCCCTTCGGATGGGAGAAGCTCCTACAATGAGCAGTTCTTC
clone_size: -
v_call: TRBV4-2
d_call: -
cdr3_length: 17
j_call: TRBJ2-1

cdr3_aa: CASSLETGSHNEQFF
cdr3_nt: TGCGCCAGCAGCTTGGAAACGGGGTCCCACAATGAGCAGTTCTTC
clone_size: -
v_call: TRBV5-1
d_call: -
cdr3_length: 15
j_call: TRBJ2-1

cdr3_aa: CATLDVRKQYF
cdr3_nt: TGTGCCACCCTCGACGTTCGTAAGCAGTATTTT
clone_size: -
v_call: TRBV25-1
d_call: -
cdr3_length: 11
j_call: TRBJ2-3

cdr3_aa: CASSPPEILAKNIQYF
cdr3_nt: TGTGCCAGCAGCCCCCCAGAGATACTAGCCAAAAACATTCAGTACTTC
clone_size: -
v_call: TRBV6-6
d_call: -
cdr3_length: 16
j_call: TRBJ2-4

cdr3_aa: CASSSDGLIAKNIQYF
cdr3_nt: TGTGCCAGCAGCTCGGACGGACTGATAGCCAAAAACATTCAGTACTTC
clone_size: -
v_call: TRBV28
d_call: -
cdr3_length: 16
j_call: TRBJ2-4

cdr3_aa: CASSLGRASSYEQYF
cdr3_nt: TGTGCCAGCAGTTTAGGACGGGCCAGCTCCTACGAGCAGTACTTC
clone_size: -
v_call: TRBV27
d_call: -
cdr3_length: 15
j_call: TRBJ2-7

cdr3_aa: CASTPLRGRATDTQYF
cdr3_nt: TGTGCCAGCACCCCCTTGCGCGGGAGGGCAACAGATACGCAGTATTTT
clone_size: -
v_call: TRBV28
d_call: TRBD2
cdr3_length: 16
j_call: TRBJ2-3

cdr3_aa: CASSLTSGWVDEQFF
cdr3_nt: TGTGCCAGCAGCTTAACCTCGGGATGGGTCGATGAGCAGTTCTTC
clone_size: -
v_call: TRBV7-3
d_call: -
cdr3_length: 15
j_call: TRBJ2-1

cdr3_aa: CASSLQGNNQPQHF
cdr3_nt: TGTGCCAGCAGTTTACAGGGGAACAATCAGCCCCAGCATTTT
clone_size: -
v_call: TRBV27
d_call: -
cdr3_length: 14
j_call: TRBJ1-5

cdr3_aa: CASLMGTEAFF
cdr3_nt: TGCGCCAGCCTTATGGGGACTGAAGCTTTCTTT
clone_size: -
v_call: TRBV5-1
d_call: -
cdr3_length: 11
j_call: TRBJ1-1

cdr3_aa: CASSQDGTRGWGGNTIYF
cdr3_nt: TGTGCCAGCAGCCAAGATGGGACCCGGGGCTGGGGTGGAAACACCATATATTTT
clone_size: -
v_call: TRBV4-2
d_call: -
cdr3_length: 18
j_call: TRBJ1-3

cdr3_aa: CASSLLAGLRLKNIQYF
cdr3_nt: TGTGCCAGCAGCTTACTAGCGGGTCTAAGACTCAAAAACATTCAGTACTTC
clone_size: -
v_call: TRBV7-2
d_call: TRBD2
cdr3_length: 17
j_call: TRBJ2-4

cdr3_aa: CASNGQGNEQFF
cdr3_nt: TGTGCCAGCAACGGACAGGGAAATGAGCAGTTCTTC
clone_size: -
v_call: TRBV6-6
d_call: TRBD1
cdr3_length: 12
j_call: TRBJ2-1

cdr3_aa: CASGQDRGETYNEQFF
cdr3_nt: TGTGCTAGTGGCCAAGATAGGGGGGAGACCTACAATGAGCAGTTCTTC
clone_size: -
v_call: TRBV12-5
d_call: -
cdr3_length: 16
j_call: TRBJ2-1

cdr3_aa: CASSLAGGTYNEQFF
cdr3_nt: TGTGCCAGCAGCTTGGCCGGGGGTACCTACAATGAGCAGTTCTTC
clone_size: -
v_call: TRBV5-8
d_call: -
cdr3_length: 15
j_call: TRBJ2-1

cdr3_aa: CASSFGLGLDADTQYF
cdr3_nt: TGTGCCAGCAGCTTTGGTTTGGGCCTAGACGCAGATACGCAGTATTTT
clone_size: -
v_call: TRBV7-6
d_call: -
cdr3_length: 16
j_call: TRBJ2-3

cdr3_aa: CASSLETSRATYEQYF
cdr3_nt: TGCGCCAGCAGCTTGGAAACTTCGAGGGCTACCTACGAGCAGTACTTC
clone_size: -
v_call: TRBV5-1
d_call: -
cdr3_length: 16
j_call: TRBJ2-7

cdr3_aa: CASNQDLRSYNEQFF
cdr3_nt: TGTGCCAGCAACCAAGACTTACGCTCCTACAATGAGCAGTTCTTC
clone_size: once
v_call: TRBV7-9
d_call: -
cdr3_length: 15
j_call: TRBJ2-1

cdr3_aa: CASSVEYDNYEQYF
cdr3_nt: TGTGCCAGCAGCGTAGAATACGATAACTACGAGCAGTACTTC
clone_size: -
v_call: TRBV9
d_call: -
cdr3_length: 14
j_call: TRBJ2-7

cdr3_aa: CASSLRTSGSSYNEQFF
cdr3_nt: TGCGCCAGCAGCCTAAGGACTAGCGGAAGCTCCTACAATGAGCAGTTCTTC
clone_size: -
v_call: TRBV5-1
d_call: TRBD2
cdr3_length: 17
j_call: TRBJ2-1

cdr3_aa: CASSPTSGAHEQYF
cdr3_nt: TGTGCCAGCAGCCCGACTAGCGGGGCCCACGAGCAGTACTTC
clone_size: -
v_call: TRBV11-3
d_call: TRBD2
cdr3_length: 14
j_call: TRBJ2-7

cdr3_aa: CASSQVTGGNTEAFF
cdr3_nt: TGCGCCAGCAGCCAAGTGACAGGGGGGAACACTGAAGCTTTCTTT
clone_size: -
v_call: TRBV4-1
d_call: TRBD1
cdr3_length: 15
j_call: TRBJ1-1

cdr3_aa: CASSQDPGGYNEQFF
cdr3_nt: TGCGCCAGCAGCCAAGATCCGGGAGGGTACAATGAGCAGTTCTTC
clone_size: -
v_call: TRBV4-3
d_call: TRBD2
cdr3_length: 15
j_call: TRBJ2-1

cdr3_aa: CASSLEGIGVNQPQHF
cdr3_nt: TGTGCCAGCAGCTTAGAGGGGATCGGGGTCAATCAGCCCCAGCATTTT
clone_size: once
v_call: TRBV7-2
d_call: -
cdr3_length: 16
j_call: TRBJ1-5

cdr3_aa: CASSPPGGKDQPQHF
cdr3_nt: TGTGCCAGCTCACCACCGGGAGGGAAGGATCAGCCCCAGCATTTT
clone_size: -
v_call: TRBV18
d_call: -
cdr3_length: 15
j_call: TRBJ1-5

cdr3_aa: CASSLAPRGRIAFF
cdr3_nt: TGTGCCAGCAGCTTGGCCCCCAGGGGGCGGATAGCTTTCTTT
clone_size: -
v_call: TRBV5-5
d_call: TRBD1
cdr3_length: 14
j_call: TRBJ1-1

cdr3_aa: CASSLERGYNEQFF
cdr3_nt: TGTGCCAGCAGCTTGGAACGGGGTTACAATGAGCAGTTCTTC
clone_size: -
v_call: TRBV7-6
d_call: -
cdr3_length: 14
j_call: TRBJ2-1

cdr3_aa: CASSGVSGSSYEQYF
cdr3_nt: TGTGCCAGCAGTGGGGTTAGCGGTAGCTCCTACGAGCAGTACTTC
clone_size: -
v_call: TRBV6-1
d_call: -
cdr3_length: 15
j_call: TRBJ2-7

cdr3_aa: CASRRRLAGSYEQYF
cdr3_nt: TGTGCCAGCAGAAGACGACTAGCGGGCTCCTACGAGCAGTACTTC
clone_size: -
v_call: TRBV27
d_call: TRBD2
cdr3_length: 15
j_call: TRBJ2-7

cdr3_aa: CATSKTPGGVGNTEAFF
cdr3_nt: TGCGCCACCTCCAAAACCCCCGGGGGGGTAGGGAACACTGAAGCTTTCTTT
clone_size: few
v_call: TRBV10-2
d_call: -
cdr3_length: 17
j_call: TRBJ1-1

cdr3_aa: CASSQDPASGRRGEQFF
cdr3_nt: TGCGCCAGCAGCCAAGACCCTGCTAGCGGGAGGAGGGGTGAGCAGTTCTTC
clone_size: -
v_call: TRBV4-3
d_call: TRBD2
cdr3_length: 17
j_call: TRBJ2-1

cdr3_aa: CASAKGDSPYNEQFF
cdr3_nt: TGTGCTAGTGCCAAAGGGGACAGTCCCTACAATGAGCAGTTCTTC
clone_size: few
v_call: TRBV12-5
d_call: TRBD1
cdr3_length: 15
j_call: TRBJ2-1

cdr3_aa: CASSVRGRSSYEQYF
cdr3_nt: TGTGCCAGCAGTGTCAGGGGCCGTAGCTCCTACGAGCAGTACTTC
clone_size: -
v_call: TRBV25-1
d_call: -
cdr3_length: 15
j_call: TRBJ2-7

cdr3_aa: CASSLDRRRQETQYF
cdr3_nt: TGTGCCAGCAGTTTGGACAGGAGACGCCAAGAGACCCAGTACTTC
clone_size: -
v_call: TRBV27
d_call: TRBD1
cdr3_length: 15
j_call: TRBJ2-5